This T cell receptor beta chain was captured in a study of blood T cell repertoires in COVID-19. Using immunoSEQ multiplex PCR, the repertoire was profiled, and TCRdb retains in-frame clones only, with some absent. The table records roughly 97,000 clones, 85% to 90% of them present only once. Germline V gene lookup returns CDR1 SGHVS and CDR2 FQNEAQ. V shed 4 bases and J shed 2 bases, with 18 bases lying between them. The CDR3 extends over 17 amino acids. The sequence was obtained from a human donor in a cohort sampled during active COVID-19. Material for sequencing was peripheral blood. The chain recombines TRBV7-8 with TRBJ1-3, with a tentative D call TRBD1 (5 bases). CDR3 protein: CASSSSRVVGPGNTIYF. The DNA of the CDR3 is TGTGCCAGCAGCTCCAGTAGGGTGGTGGGGCCTGGAAACACCATATATTTT.